The next 5 T cell receptor beta chains were all read from a single sample in a study of shared clonotypes between healthy human individuals. The data were produced by immunoSEQ multiplex PCR, yet TCRdb's version contains in-frame clones alone and is incomplete. The sample includes about 1.9 million clones, roughly 93% of them seen just once. Naive CD8 cells, CD45RO-negative and positively selected for CCR7, excluded terminally differentiated effector memory CD45RA+ cells. Sequences were obtained from naive CD8+ T cells from PBMCs. The source is a man younger than 35 in good health. Some clones in this sample may be carry-over from other donors' samples.

This chain connects TRBV5-6 to TRBJ2-1, with D possibly matching TRBD2 (5 bases). V gave up 4 bases and J gave up 8 bases, with 13 bases separating them. This CDR3 comprises 13 residues. CDR1 and CDR2 from the germline V gene are SGHDT and YYEEEE. Written as DNA, the CDR3 is TGTGCCAGCAGCCCCACGAGGGTGCATGAGCAGTTCTTC. Translating gives CASSPTRVHEQFF.

The chain joins TRBV27 to TRBJ2-7; no reliable D call. V was cut by 2 bases and J by 2 bases, with 13 bases left in between. The germline CDR1 and CDR2 sequences are MNHEY and SMNVEV (reference sequence). The CDR3 has 15 residues. Here the CDR3 DNA reads TGTGCCAGCAGTTTAACGGCAGGTAGACCCTACGAGCAGTACTTC. The encoded protein is CASSLTAGRPYEQYF.

The CDR3 sequence is CASSLRWPSGEQYF. The CDR3 DNA sequence: TGTGCCAGCAGTTTAAGGTGGCCGTCGGGGGAGCAGTACTTC. The rearrangement links TRBV27 to TRBJ2-7, with a tentative D call TRBD2 (5 bases). V gave up 2 bases and J gave up 7 bases, with 15 bases separating them. The CDR3 has 14 amino acids. Per the germline V gene, CDR1 is MNHEY and CDR2 is SMNVEV (reference sequence).

Comments on this clone: Other DNA variants within this sample encode the same CDR3. The chain couples TRBV9 to TRBJ1-5, with D perhaps matching TRBD1 (5 bases). The CDR3 is made up of 14 amino acids. The germline V and J ends were trimmed by 4 bases and 2 bases, with 10 bases remaining between them. Germline CDR1 reads SGDLS; CDR2 reads YYNGEE. CDR3 DNA: TGTGCCAGCAGCACGGGGGGGGGCAATCAGCCCCAGCATTTT. Its translation is CASSTGGGNQPQHF.

The chain has TRBV29-1 and TRBJ2-7; 9 bases map to TRBD1. CDR3 length: 16 residues. Trimming removed 1 base from V and 2 bases from J; junction bases left unmatched: 9. Germline CDR1 SQVTM, CDR2 ANQGSEA. This CDR3 reads CSVEGSWGTGTYEQYF. Written as DNA, the CDR3 is TGCAGCGTTGAAGGGAGTTGGGGGACAGGGACCTACGAGCAGTACTTC.